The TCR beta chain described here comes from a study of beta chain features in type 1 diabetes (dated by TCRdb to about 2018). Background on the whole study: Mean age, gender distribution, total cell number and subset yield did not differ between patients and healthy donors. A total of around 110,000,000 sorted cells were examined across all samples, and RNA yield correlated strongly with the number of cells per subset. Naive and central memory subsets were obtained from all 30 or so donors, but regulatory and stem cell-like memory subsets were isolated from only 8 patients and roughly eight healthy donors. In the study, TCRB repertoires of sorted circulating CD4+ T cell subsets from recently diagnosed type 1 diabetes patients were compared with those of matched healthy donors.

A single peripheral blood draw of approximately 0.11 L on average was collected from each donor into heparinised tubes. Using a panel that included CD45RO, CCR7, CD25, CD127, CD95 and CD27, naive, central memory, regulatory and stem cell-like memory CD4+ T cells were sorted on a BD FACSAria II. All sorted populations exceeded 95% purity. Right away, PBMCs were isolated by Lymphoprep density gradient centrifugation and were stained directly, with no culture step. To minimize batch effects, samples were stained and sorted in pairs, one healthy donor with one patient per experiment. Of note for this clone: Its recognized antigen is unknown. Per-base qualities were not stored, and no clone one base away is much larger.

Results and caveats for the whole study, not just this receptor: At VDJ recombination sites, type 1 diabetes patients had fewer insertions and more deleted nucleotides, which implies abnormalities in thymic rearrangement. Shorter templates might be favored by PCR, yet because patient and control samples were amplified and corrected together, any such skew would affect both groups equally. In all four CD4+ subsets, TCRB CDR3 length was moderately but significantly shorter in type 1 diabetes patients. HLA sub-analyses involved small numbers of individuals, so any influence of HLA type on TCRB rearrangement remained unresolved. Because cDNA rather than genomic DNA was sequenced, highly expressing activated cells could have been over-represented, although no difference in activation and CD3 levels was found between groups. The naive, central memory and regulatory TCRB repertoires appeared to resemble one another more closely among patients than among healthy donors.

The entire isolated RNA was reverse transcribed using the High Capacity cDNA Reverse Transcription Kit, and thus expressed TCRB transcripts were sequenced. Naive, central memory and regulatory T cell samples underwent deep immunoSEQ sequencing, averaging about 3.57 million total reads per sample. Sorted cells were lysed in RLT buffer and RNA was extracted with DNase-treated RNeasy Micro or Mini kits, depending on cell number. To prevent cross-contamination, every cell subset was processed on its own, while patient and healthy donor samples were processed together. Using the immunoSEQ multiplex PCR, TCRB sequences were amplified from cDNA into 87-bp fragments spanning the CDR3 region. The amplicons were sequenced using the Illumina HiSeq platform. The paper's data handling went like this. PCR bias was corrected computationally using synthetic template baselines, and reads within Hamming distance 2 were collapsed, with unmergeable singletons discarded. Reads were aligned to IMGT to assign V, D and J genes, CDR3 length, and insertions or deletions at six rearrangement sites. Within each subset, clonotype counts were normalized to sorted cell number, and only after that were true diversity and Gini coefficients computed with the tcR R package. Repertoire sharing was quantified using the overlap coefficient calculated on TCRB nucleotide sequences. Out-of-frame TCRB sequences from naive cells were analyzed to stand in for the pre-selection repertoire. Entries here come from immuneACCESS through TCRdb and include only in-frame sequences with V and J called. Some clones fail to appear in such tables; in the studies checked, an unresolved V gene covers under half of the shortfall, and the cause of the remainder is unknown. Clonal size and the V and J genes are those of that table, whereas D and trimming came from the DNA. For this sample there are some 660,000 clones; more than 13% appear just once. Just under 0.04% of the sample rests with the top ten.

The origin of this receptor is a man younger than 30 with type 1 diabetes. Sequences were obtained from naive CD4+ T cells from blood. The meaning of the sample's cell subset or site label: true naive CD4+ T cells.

The nucleotide sequence is given as TGTGCCAGCAGCTCCCCAGAGCAAGAAGCTTTCTTT. Its translation reads: CASSSPEQEAFF. The chain employs TRBV9 and TRBJ1-1; the D gene lacks a confident call. The germline ends are 12 bases apart after V is trimmed by 4 bases and J by 8 bases. Measured from the cysteine to the phenylalanine, the CDR3 is 12 residues long. Solely the CDR3 DNA is kept, with 36 bases framed from the first base. The germline V gene yields SGDLS for CDR1 and YYNGEE for CDR2.